This entry is about one TCR beta chain. The antigen remains undetermined. This record belongs to a study of cytomegalovirus exposure and HLA in healthy donors. For the study at large: An early release of data contained 75 million to 90 million unique TCRs, which came from HLA-typed donors.

Study-wide points: A link between a missense DCLRE1C variant and TCR beta V- and J-gene trimming emerged from a later analysis. Later work found most CMV-associated TCR beta chains apparently HLA-restricted. The study dropped some indistinguishable V segments, TRBV6-2 and TRBV6-3 among them.

Germline V gene data show CDR1 as SGHRS and CDR2 as YFSETQ. V lost 4 bases, J lost 0 bases, and 11 bases lay in between. The CDR3 has 15 amino acids. The PCR employed 60 Vbeta primers together with 13 Jbeta primers. Profiled with immunoSEQ multiplex PCR; TCRdb holds only in-frame clones, not every one. Altogether 150,000 to 200,000 clones are present, 70% to 80% being singletons, with the ten largest covering about 2.7%. The receptor was isolated from a male donor in good health and CMV-seronegative. The source material was PBMCs. The rearrangement joins TRBV5-1 to TRBJ1-5, with D possibly matching TRBD1 (6 bases). The CDR3 DNA follows: TGCGCCAGCAGCCCAGGACAGTTTAGCAATCAGCCCCAGCATTTT. This sequence encodes CASSPGQFSNQPQHF.